Presented here are 20 T cell receptor beta chains from one specimen sequenced in a study of blood T cell repertoires in COVID-19. Method: immunoSEQ multiplex PCR; TCRdb's copy keeps in-frame clones and lacks some. Among 150,000 to 200,000 clones listed, roughly 70% were seen once. Input material: peripheral blood. Every receptor here comes from an elderly woman with acute or convalescent COVID-19.

The chain couples TRBV5-8 to TRBJ1-2; maybe TRBD1 (5 bases). V lost 5 bases to trimming and J lost 8 bases, with 22 bases between them. The CDR3 extends over 15 amino acids. Germline CDR1 is SGHTS and CDR2 is YDEGEE. For the CDR3, the DNA is TGTGCCAGCAGGTTAAACCGGGACTTCCGGGGAGGCTACACCTTC. This codes for CASRLNRDFRGGYTF.

This clone appeared a single time. The rearrangement links TRBV28 to TRBJ2-1; unclear D gene. The V and J ends lost 5 bases and 4 bases respectively, with 9 bases between them. CDR3 length equals 13 residues. Germline CDR1 reads MDHEN; CDR2 reads SYDVKM. CDR3 bases: TGTGCCAGCAGTCTGGCGGAGTACAATGAGCAGTTCTTC. Translating it yields CASSLAEYNEQFF.

The rearrangement links TRBV6-2 or TRBV6-3 to TRBJ1-3; tentative D call: TRBD1 (5 bases). This CDR3 region has 13 residues. From germline, CDR1 is MNHEY and CDR2 SVGEGT. V lost 0 bases to trimming and J lost 11 bases, with 11 bases between them. The CDR3 sequence is CASSYSRGIAIYF. The CDR3 region has the DNA TGTGCCAGCAGTTACTCCCGGGGGATCGCCATATATTTT.

The rearrangement joins TRBV6-5 to TRBJ2-5; the match to TRBD2 covers 8 bases. The CDR3 loop spans 14 amino acids. Germline assignment: CDR1 MNHEY and CDR2 SVGAGI. V trimming: 4 bases; J trimming: 5 bases; junction bases outside the gene matches: 6. The CDR3 protein is CASSLAGPWETQYF. DNA for the CDR3: TGTGCCAGCAGTTTAGCGGGACCCTGGGAGACCCAGTACTTC.

This chain connects TRBV7-2 to TRBJ2-7, with TRBD1 matching 8 bases. Germline-derived CDR1 and CDR2 are SGHTA and FQGNSA. Trimming at V came to 4 bases and at J to 4 bases, leaving 6 bases not matched to a gene. This CDR3 contains 14 residues. The CDR3 nucleotides are TGTGCCAGCAGCTACGGACAGGGTACATACGAGCAGTACTTC. Translating it yields CASSYGQGTYEQYF. Using reference TRBV7-2 and TRBJ2-7 for the parts outside the CDR3, the full variable domain is GAGVSQSPSNKVTEKGKDVELRCDPISGHTALYWYRQSLGQGLEFLIYFQGNSAPDKSGLPSDRFSAERTGGSVSTLTIQRTQQEDSAVYLCASSYGQGTYEQYFGPGTRLTVT.

The DNA for the CDR3 is TGTGCCAGCAGCGCACTAGCGGGAGGGCCTGATGAGCAGTTCTTC. It translates to CASSALAGGPDEQFF. The chain couples TRBV7-2 to TRBJ2-1; TRBD2 agrees at 13 bases. Germline loops: CDR1 SGHTA, CDR2 FQGNSA. Germline trimming cut 5 bases from V and 8 bases from J; bases unmatched to any gene: 6. The CDR3 is 15 residues long.

This clone was observed a single time. V gene TRBV10-1 combines with J gene TRBJ1-1; unclear D gene. CDR3 size: 13 residues. Germline V gives CDR1 WNHNN, CDR2 SYGVQD (reference sequence). V was trimmed by 3 bases and J by 1 base, leaving 6 bases between them. The CDR3 loop reads CASSDRGNTEAFF. The CDR3 DNA sequence: TGCGCCAGCAGTGATCGGGGGAACACTGAAGCTTTCTTT.

The chain recombines TRBV6-1 with TRBJ1-2; 7 positions agree with TRBD1. Per the germline V gene, CDR1 is MNHNS and CDR2 is SASEGT. Losses at the gene ends were 3 bases for V and 4 bases for J; bases not matched to a gene: 5. This CDR3 comprises 14 residues. The CDR3 spells CASSEMRQGYGYTF. The CDR3 nucleotides read TGTGCCAGCAGTGAGATGAGACAGGGCTATGGCTACACCTTC.

V and J are TRBV27 and TRBJ1-3; the match to TRBD1 covers 7 bases. The germline gives CDR1 MNHEY, CDR2 SMNVEV (reference sequence). V dropped 6 bases and J dropped 3; count of bases not matched to a gene: 11. CDR3 length: 16 amino acids. The DNA of the CDR3 is TGTGCCAGCAGCCCCCGACAGGGTGTAATTGGAAACACCATATATTTT. It is translated as CASSPRQGVIGNTIYF.

The V call is TRBV14, the J call TRBJ1-2, with 8 bases fitting TRBD1. Germline lookup yields CDR1 SGHDN and CDR2 FVKESK. This CDR3 comprises 15 residues. V shed 4 bases and J 5 bases; nucleotides not matched to a gene: 9. The CDR3 here is CASSLGQDVTYGYTF. The CDR3 DNA is TGTGCCAGCAGCCTGGGACAGGACGTAACATATGGCTACACCTTC.

This clone was picked up one time. The chain is built from TRBV2 and TRBJ1-5; D is unresolved. The V gene's germline CDR1 is SNHLY and CDR2 FYNNEI. The germline V and J ends were trimmed by 4 bases and 2 bases, with 9 bases remaining between them. There are 14 residues in the CDR3. The DNA for the CDR3 is TGTGCCAGCAGTGGACCGGGAGGCAATCAGCCCCAGCATTTT. As protein: CASSGPGGNQPQHF. Looking up the rest from reference TRBV2 and TRBJ1-5 gives the full variable domain: EPEVTQTPSHQVTQMGQEVILRCVPISNHLYFYWYRQILGQKVEFLVSFYNNEISEKSEIFDDQFSVERPDGSNFTLKIRSTKLEDSAMYFCASSGPGGNQPQHFGDGTRLSIL.

This clone was seen a few times. The chain carries TRBV2 and TRBJ2-1; D call uncertain. The CDR3 length is 13 residues. Per the germline V gene, CDR1 is SNHLY and CDR2 is FYNNEI. The germline V and J ends were trimmed by 5 bases and 5 bases, with 10 bases remaining between them. CDR3 DNA: TGTGCCAGCAGTAGAAACTTCGACAATGAGCAGTTCTTC. Translation: CASSRNFDNEQFF.

The gene calls are TRBV9 and TRBJ2-1; D is uncertain. This CDR3 region has 15 residues. V lost 0 bases and J 1 base, leaving 8 bases between the germline ends. CDR1 and CDR2 (germline): SGDLS, YYNGEE. The CDR3 region is CASSVAVGSYNEQFF. CDR3 nucleotide sequence: TGTGCCAGCAGCGTAGCGGTCGGGTCCTACAATGAGCAGTTCTTC.

The gene calls are TRBV27 and TRBJ2-2, with D tentatively TRBD2 (5 bases). Deletions cut 8 bases from V and 7 bases from J, with 14 bases between. The CDR3 length is 13 residues. Germline CDR1 MNHEY, CDR2 SMNVEV (reference sequence). CDR3 amino acids: CASATRGSGELFF. CDR3 DNA: TGTGCCAGCGCCACTCGGGGAAGCGGGGAGCTGTTTTTT.

The V call is TRBV5-1, the J call TRBJ1-4; 7 positions match TRBD1. There are 14 residues in the CDR3. The germline V gene encodes CDR1 SGHRS and CDR2 YFSETQ. Trimming at V came to 0 bases and at J to 8 bases, leaving 4 bases not matched to a gene. The CDR3 DNA is TGCGCCAGCAGCTTGGCCCCGGGACAGGAAAAACTGTTTTTT. The encoded protein is CASSLAPGQEKLFF.

As for this clone: The junction shows a germline mismatch at one end, possibly a read error. Here the CDR3 reads CASSQASAAGGYSF. CDR3 coding DNA: TGTGCCAGCAGCCAGGCCAGCGCGGCAGGGGGTTATTCTTTT. V is TRBV3-1 (or the pseudogene TRBV3-2) and J is TRBJ2-3; TRBD1 agrees at 7 bases. Germline CDR1 LGHDT, CDR2 YNNKEL (reference sequence). CDR3 size: 14 residues.

In its sample, this clone was seen once. The chain is built from TRBV7-2 and TRBJ1-4; 7 bases fit TRBD1. Germline values: CDR1 SGHTA, CDR2 FQGNSA. V was pared by 2 bases and J by 8 bases, with 8 bases of the junction left unmatched. This CDR3 region has 15 residues. CDR3 sequence reads: CASSLTGTVREKLFF. The CDR3 DNA reads as TGTGCCAGCAGCTTAACCGGGACAGTTCGCGAAAAACTGTTTTTT.

The chain uses TRBV6-5 and TRBJ2-3; 8 bases are shared with TRBD1. V lost 6 bases and J lost 2; bases outside the gene matches: 7. CDR1 is MNHEY, CDR2 SVGAGI, per germline. The CDR3 spans 15 residues. The CDR3 sequence is CASRDRVLTTDTQYF. The CDR3 nucleotides are TGTGCCAGCAGGGACAGGGTTTTGACCACAGATACGCAGTATTTT.

V usage is TRBV27 and J usage is TRBJ2-2, with 16 bases that match TRBD2. Trimming cost V 4 bases and J 4 bases; bases outside gene matches: 6. Germline loops: CDR1 MNHEY, CDR2 SMNVEV (reference sequence). The CDR3 loop spans 18 amino acids. The CDR3 loop is CASSSGTSGRAGTGELFF. The CDR3 nucleotides are TGTGCCAGCAGTTCAGGGACTAGCGGGAGGGCCGGCACCGGGGAGCTGTTTTTT.

The gene calls are TRBV6-5 and TRBJ2-3; D is possibly TRBD1 (6 bases). Trimming removed 6 bases at V and 7 bases at J, with 11 bases between. The CDR3 totals 12 residues. CDR1 is MNHEY, CDR2 SVGAGI, per germline. Written as DNA, the CDR3 is TGTGCCAGCAGCGGTGACAGGAATACGCAGTATTTT. Its protein is CASSGDRNTQYF.